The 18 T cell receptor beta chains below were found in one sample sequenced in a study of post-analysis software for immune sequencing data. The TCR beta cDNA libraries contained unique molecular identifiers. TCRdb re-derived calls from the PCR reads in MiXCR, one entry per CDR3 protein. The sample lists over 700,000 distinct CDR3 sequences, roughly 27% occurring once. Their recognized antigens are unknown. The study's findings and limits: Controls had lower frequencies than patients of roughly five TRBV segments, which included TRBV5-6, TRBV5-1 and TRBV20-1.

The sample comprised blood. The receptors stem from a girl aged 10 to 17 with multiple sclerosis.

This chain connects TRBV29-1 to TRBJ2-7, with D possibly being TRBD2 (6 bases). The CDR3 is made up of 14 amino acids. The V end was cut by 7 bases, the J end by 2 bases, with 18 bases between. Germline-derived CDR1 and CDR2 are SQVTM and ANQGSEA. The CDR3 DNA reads TGCAGCGCAGGCTCGGGACTCGGGGCCTACGAGCAGTACTTC. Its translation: CSAGSGLGAYEQYF.

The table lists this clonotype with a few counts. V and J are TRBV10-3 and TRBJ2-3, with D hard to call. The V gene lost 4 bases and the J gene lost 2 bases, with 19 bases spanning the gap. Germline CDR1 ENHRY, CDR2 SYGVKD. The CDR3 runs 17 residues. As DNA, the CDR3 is TGTGCCATCAGTGCCCGTGGGGTCAACTCTAACACAGATACGCAGTATTTT. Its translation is CAISARGVNSNTDTQYF.

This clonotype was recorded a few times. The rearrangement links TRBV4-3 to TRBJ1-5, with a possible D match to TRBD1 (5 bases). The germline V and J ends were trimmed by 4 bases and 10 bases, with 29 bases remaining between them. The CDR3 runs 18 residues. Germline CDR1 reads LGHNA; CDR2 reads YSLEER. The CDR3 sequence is CASSRDWASEWALKPQHF. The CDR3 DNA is TGCGCCAGCAGCCGGGACTGGGCATCGGAATGGGCACTCAAACCCCAGCATTTT.

In nucleotides, the CDR3 is TGCAGCGTATCTAGCGGGGGCAACAATGAGCAGTACTTC. Amino acid sequence: CSVSSGGNNEQYF. The chain recombines TRBV29-1 with TRBJ2-5; 10 bases are a match to TRBD2. This CDR3 region has 13 residues. V was clipped by 6 bases and J by 11 bases; unmatched bases: 12. From germline, CDR1 is SQVTM and CDR2 ANQGSEA.

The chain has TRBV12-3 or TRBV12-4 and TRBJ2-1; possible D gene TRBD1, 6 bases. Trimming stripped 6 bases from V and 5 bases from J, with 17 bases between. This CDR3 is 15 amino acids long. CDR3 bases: TGTGCCAGCAGGAGGACCTTCAACAGGGACAATGAGCAGTTCTTC. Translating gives CASRRTFNRDNEQFF.

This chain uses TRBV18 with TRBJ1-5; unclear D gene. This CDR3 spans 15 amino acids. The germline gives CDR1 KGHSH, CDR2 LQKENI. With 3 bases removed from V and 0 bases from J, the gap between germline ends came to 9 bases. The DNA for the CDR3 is TGTGCCAGCTCACCGAAAATCACTAGCAATCAGCCCCAGCATTTT. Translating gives CASSPKITSNQPQHF.

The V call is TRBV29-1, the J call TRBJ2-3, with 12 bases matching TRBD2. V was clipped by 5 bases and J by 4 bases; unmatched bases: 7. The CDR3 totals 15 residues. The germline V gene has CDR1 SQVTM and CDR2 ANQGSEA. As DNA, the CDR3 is TGCAGCGTTAACGGACTAGCGGGGAGTTCAGATACGCAGTATTTT. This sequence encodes CSVNGLAGSSDTQYF.

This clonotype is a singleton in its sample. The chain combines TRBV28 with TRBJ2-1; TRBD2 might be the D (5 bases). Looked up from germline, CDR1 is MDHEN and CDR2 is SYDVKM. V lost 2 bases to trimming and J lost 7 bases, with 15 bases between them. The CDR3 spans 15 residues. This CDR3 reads CASSLELARANEQFF. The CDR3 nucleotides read TGTGCCAGCAGTTTAGAATTAGCGCGTGCTAATGAGCAGTTCTTC.

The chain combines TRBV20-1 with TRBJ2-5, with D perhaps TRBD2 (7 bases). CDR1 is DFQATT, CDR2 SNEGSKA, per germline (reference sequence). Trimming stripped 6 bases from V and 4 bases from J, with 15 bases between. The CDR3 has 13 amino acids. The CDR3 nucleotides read TGCAGTGCCACCGTCGGGGGGCGAGAGACCCAGTACTTC. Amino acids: CSATVGGRETQYF.

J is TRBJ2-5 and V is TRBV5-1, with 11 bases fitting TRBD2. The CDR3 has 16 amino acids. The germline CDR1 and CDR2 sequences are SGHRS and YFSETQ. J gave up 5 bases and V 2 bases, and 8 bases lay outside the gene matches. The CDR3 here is CASSFGGTSGAETQYF. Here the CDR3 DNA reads TGCGCCAGCAGCTTTGGTGGGACTAGCGGCGCGGAGACCCAGTACTTC.

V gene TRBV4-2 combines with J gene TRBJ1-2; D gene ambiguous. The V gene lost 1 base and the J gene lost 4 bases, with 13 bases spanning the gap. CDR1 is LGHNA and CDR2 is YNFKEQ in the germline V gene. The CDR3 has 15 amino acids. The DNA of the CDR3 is TGTGCCAGCAGCCAAGTTGGGGTCGAAGGCTATGGCTACACCTTC. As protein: CASSQVGVEGYGYTF.

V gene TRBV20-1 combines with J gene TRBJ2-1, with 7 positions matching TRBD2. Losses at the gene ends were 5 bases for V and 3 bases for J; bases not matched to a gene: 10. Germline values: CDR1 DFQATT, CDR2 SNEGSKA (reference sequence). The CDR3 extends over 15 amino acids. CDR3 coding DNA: TGCAGTGCTCGAAGACCAGCGGGGAGCTACAATGAGCAGTTCTTC. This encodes CSARRPAGSYNEQFF.

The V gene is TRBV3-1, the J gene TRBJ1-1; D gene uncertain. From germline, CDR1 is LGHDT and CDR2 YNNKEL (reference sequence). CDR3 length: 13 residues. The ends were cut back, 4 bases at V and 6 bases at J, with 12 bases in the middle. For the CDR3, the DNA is TGTGCCAGCAGCCCCCCGGAGGAGGCTGAAGCTTTCTTT. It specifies CASSPPEEAEAFF.

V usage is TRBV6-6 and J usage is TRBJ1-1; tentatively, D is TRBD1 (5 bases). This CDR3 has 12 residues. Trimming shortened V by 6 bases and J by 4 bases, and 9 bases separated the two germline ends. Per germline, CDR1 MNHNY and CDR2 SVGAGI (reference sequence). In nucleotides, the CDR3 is TGTGCCAGCAGACAGGTACCCACTGAAGCTTTCTTT. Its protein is CASRQVPTEAFF.

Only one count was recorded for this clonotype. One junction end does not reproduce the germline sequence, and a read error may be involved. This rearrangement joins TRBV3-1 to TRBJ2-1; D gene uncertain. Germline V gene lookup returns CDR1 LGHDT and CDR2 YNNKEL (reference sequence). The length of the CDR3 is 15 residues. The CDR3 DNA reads TGTGCCAACAGCCAAGGTTTGGGCGTATACAATGAGCAGTTCTTC. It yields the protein CANSQGLGVYNEQFF.

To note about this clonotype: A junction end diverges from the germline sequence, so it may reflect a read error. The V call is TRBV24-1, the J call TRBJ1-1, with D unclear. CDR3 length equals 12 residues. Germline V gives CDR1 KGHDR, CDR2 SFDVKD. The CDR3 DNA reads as TGTGCCACCAGTGTTTTGTACACTGAAGCTTTCTTT. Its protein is CATSVLYTEAFF.

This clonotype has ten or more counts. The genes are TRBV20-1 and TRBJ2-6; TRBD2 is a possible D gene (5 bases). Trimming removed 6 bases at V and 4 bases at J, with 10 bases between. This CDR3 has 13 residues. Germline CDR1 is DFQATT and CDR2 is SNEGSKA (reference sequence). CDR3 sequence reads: CSAGVPGANVLTF. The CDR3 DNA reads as TGCAGTGCCGGGGTACCGGGGGCCAACGTCCTGACTTTC.

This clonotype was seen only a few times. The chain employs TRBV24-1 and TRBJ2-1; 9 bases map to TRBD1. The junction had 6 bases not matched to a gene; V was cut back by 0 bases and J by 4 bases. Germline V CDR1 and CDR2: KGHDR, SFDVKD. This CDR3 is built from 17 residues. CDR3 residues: CATSDLDRGDSYNEQFF. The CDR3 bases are TGTGCCACCAGTGATTTGGACAGGGGGGACAGTTACAATGAGCAGTTCTTC.